This T cell receptor (beta chain) stems from a study of shared clonotypes between healthy human individuals (dated by TCRdb to the early 2020s). Concerning the study at large: A couple of women and a few men aged 18 to 49 years were included in the cohort. For each donor, CD4 naive and CD4 memory were each run on three plates, CD8 naive on two plates, and CD8 memory on one plate. To estimate repertoire size and how much clonotype sharing occurs between individuals, the study deeply sequenced the blood TCR repertoires of five or six healthy adults. Different laboratories and diverse techniques were used to prepare libraries and sequence TCR repertoires, to increase sequencing depth and limit assay-specific biases. Each donor's leukapheresis produced roughly between about 0.8 and 8.9 billion PBMCs.

The donors were healthy, HIV-negative adults with no recently reported acute infections or vaccinations. Only Caucasian adults living in Nashville, Tennessee, USA were represented among the donors. CD8 memory samples combined magnetically selected CD45RO+ cells with CCR7-negative CD45RA+ effector memory (TemRA) cells. Blood was collected by leukapheresis, and PBMCs were isolated by Ficoll-Histopaque density gradient centrifugation and then cryopreserved in liquid nitrogen vapor phase. Purity and quantity of every magnetically sorted T cell population were checked by analytical flow cytometry. Genomic DNA was isolated from every sorted fraction and measured by UV absorbance on a Nanodrop 2000c. Details on this clone: There is no known antigen for this receptor. Within one base of it there is no much larger clone, and no base qualities were kept.

Using the deep immunoSEQ assay, multiplex PCR amplified TCR CDR3 regions from genomic DNA. For each cell subset, the extracted genomic DNA was distributed evenly across all wells of several immunoSEQ 96-well plates, and each plate served as one replicate. For sorted subsets, each replicate PCR was loaded with 200 to 250 ng genomic DNA, equivalent to 30,000 to 35,000 T cell genomes. Purified libraries were measured with a Qubit 3.0 fluorometer, size-checked on a Bioanalyzer 2100, and measured again with the KAPA Library Quantification kit. Every immunoSEQ 96-well plate was sequenced on a dedicated single-read 150-cycle Illumina NextSeq 550 flow cell. Regarding the original processing steps: Because the immunoSEQ output held only junctional sequences and lacked quality scores, the filtering could not match the filtering applied to full-length reads. To assign V/J genes and CDR3, sequences were annotated against IMGT germline references using PyIR, a Python wrapper for IgBLAST v1.9. Reads with weak V/J assignments (E-value above 1e-6), missing CDR3, stop codons, out-of-frame junctions, or ambiguous translated residues were removed. V3J clonotypes were defined as sequences sharing the same inferred V gene, J gene, and CDR3 amino acid sequence. Percentage overlap between repertoires was calculated by dividing the number of shared unique clonotypes by the size of the smaller repertoire. Repertoire richness was assessed with RTK rarefaction, the Chao1 estimator, and Recon v2.1 estimates of unobserved clonotypes. OLGA was used to compute generation probabilities for all TCRbeta clonotypes that the gDNA method yielded from a few donors. Imported from immuneACCESS, the table was reduced by TCRdb to in-frame sequences with V and J called. These copies leave out some clones; in studies compared against another copy, an unresolved V gene accounts for under half, and the cause of the remainder is not known. Clone size and the V and J calls come from that table; the DNA yielded D and trimming. The table for this sample lists roughly 720,000 clones; about 90% of them were counted only once. The ten most abundant clones make up about 34% of the sample.

The germline V gene (reference sequence) gives CDR1 as MNHEY and CDR2 as SMNVEV. The CDR3 runs 18 amino acids, cysteine and phenylalanine included. The only DNA kept is the CDR3, 54 bases in frame from the first base. Clipping removes 6 bases from V and 10 bases from J, with 16 as the unmatched junction base count. What the research found in general, with its limitations: Incomplete sequencing was indicated by rarefaction of sorted-subset datasets, despite the large sequencing depth. The genetic and exposure-history diversity represented was limited by the small number of donors. Sampling was limited to blood, and TCR repertoires in tissue likely differ from TCR repertoires in blood. Compared with non-shared clonotypes, clonotypes shared by all four sorted-subset donors had higher generation probabilities. Naive subsets generally had larger estimated clonotype richness than memory subsets did. Across four donors, around 5.4% of naive CD4, more than 3% of naive CD8, roughly 2.2% of memory CD4, and 0.3% to 0.45% of memory CD8 clonotypes were shared. Pairwise subsampling led to the expectation that sequencing depth would affect the degree of clonotype sharing among donors.

Sequencing was performed on memory CD8+ T cells from PBMCs. Read against the paper, the sample's cell subset or site label means: CD45RO+ cells pooled with CCR7-negative TemRA cells. The source is a man aged 18 to 35 in good health. Some clones in this sample may be carry-over from other donors' samples. The chain uses TRBV27 and TRBJ2-1, and 15 junction bases match TRBD2. The CDR3: CASRLGTSGRNVLHEQFF. The DNA reads TGTGCCAGCAGATTGGGGACTAGCGGGAGGAACGTCCTACACGAGCAGTTCTTC.